This TCR beta chain was captured by sequencing in a study of cytomegalovirus exposure and HLA in healthy donors (dated by TCRdb to about 2017). For the study in its entirety: In an earlier analysis of roughly 500 of the donors, around 300 Gb of sequence data and approximately 120 million unique TCR beta sequences from 180 million or so T cells were reported. Approximately 300 gigabases of sequencing data and around 88 million unique TCR sequences made up an early release that covered 640 HLA-typed donors. The genetic ancestry cluster associated with self-reported Caucasian donors included 65% to 90% of the roughly 400 genotyped donors. The study was designed to test whether signatures of past pathogen exposure could be identified by cataloging public T cell receptors. The study used immunosequencing to profile the T cell repertoires of 670 or so subjects and linked those repertoires to cytomegalovirus serostatus. In addition to the first cohort of hundreds of subjects, a separate validation cohort of approximately 120 different subjects was used. To predict cytomegalovirus infection status, the study combined high-throughput TCR immunosequencing, statistical association of individual TCRs with disease status, and machine learning. To study patterns of TCR occurrence, a later analysis re-analyzed previously published TCR beta repertoires from several hundred donors and added high-resolution HLA genotyping. In the later analysis, no new phenotypic data were used to find candidate immune exposures; instead, reliance was placed on TCR beta sequences and their occurrence across donors. In an earlier analysis of 500 to 650 of the donors, high-throughput TCR beta sequencing was used to judge whether each TCR beta V gene segment behaved as functional or pseudogenic. Donor age, sex, ethnicity and CMV serostatus were compiled together with the repertoire data. A later genetic analysis used genome-wide SNP genotypes for about three fifths of the roughly 700 donors, treating that subset as a discovery cohort. Every discovery cohort repertoire had been produced on one sequencing platform. HLA typing covered class I and class II loci at four-digit resolution. Typing coverage differed by locus: A, B, C, DRB1 and DQB1 were typed in roughly 629-640 donors, DQA1 in 500 to 550, DPA1 in some 610, and DPB1 in 450 to 480. About 5 DR-DQ haplotypes were handled as single units for association and clustering, since linkage in the cohort was strong. Across approximately 400 genotyped donors of the cohort, an average of roughly 230,000 unique TCR beta nucleotide sequences per donor were sequenced, and around 20% of those sequences were non-productive.

Study-level results and caveats: A later analysis found that TCR association rates varied across HLA loci, with DRB1 alleles showing the most associated TCRs and HLA-C alleles the fewest. Specific HLA alleles were associated with 15,000 to 20,000 TCR beta sequences at a false discovery rate of 0.05 in a later analysis. When HLA alleles, especially DR and DQ, strongly co-occurred, attributing TCR associations to individual alleles was difficult. V-gene and J-gene trimming of TCR beta chains was associated with a missense DCLRE1C variant in a later genetic analysis, and the association was replicated in an independent cohort. According to a later genetic analysis, donors in an Asian-associated ancestry cluster had fewer N-insertions in productive TCRs than the roughly 670-donor mean. The study listed 164 TCR beta chains as associated with cytomegalovirus. The earlier analysis of nearly 600 of the donors excluded seventeen rarely observed V segments, including chromosome 9 orphons, because counts were too low. In this cohort, only TCR beta chains were sequenced, and detectable features were limited by the absence of alpha or paired-chain data. Across donors, most TCR sequences were observed very rarely, whereas some public TCRs were present in many individuals. In vitro tests confirmed that a few of the cytomegalovirus-associated TCR beta chains recognize cytomegalovirus antigens. Compared with equally common non-associated chains, HLA-associated TCR beta chains in a later analysis were more clonally expanded and had lower generation probabilities. In an earlier analysis of fewer than 750 of the donors, most TCR beta V segments were observed in productive rearrangements about 87% or about 30% of the time, broadly matching IMGT annotations. In both the original and validation cohorts, the classifier was reported to diagnose cytomegalovirus status with high specificity and sensitivity. A cluster of highly shared sequence variants was judged likely to be a technical artifact of the sequencing pipeline. For the cohort, immune exposure information was limited to CMV serostatus. A further reported finding was that TCR beta sequences accurately predicted the HLA-A and HLA-B alleles for most subjects in the first cohort. Because HLA typing was missing for some donors at each locus, association tests included only the typed subset. According to a later analysis, parvovirus B19, influenza, CMV and Epstein-Barr virus appeared linked to several top co-occurrence clusters. The 87-base-pair reads could not distinguish some IMGT-functional V segments, including TRBV6-2 and TRBV6-3, so those segments were excluded. According to a later analysis, most CMV-associated TCR beta chains appeared to be HLA-restricted, and the HLA associations seemed to be driven largely by CMV exposure. Linkage disequilibrium might explain the correlated functional status among segregating V segments, but an unknown experimental factor could not be ruled out. The authors suggested that the approach could potentially be extended to other disease states and immunological phenotypes. Roughly uniform sequencing depth across donors was assumed in presence/absence analyses, although this assumption may not hold.

In total, about 650 healthy bone marrow donors made up the cohort. At the time of sampling, all cohort members were nominally healthy, though unrecorded immune exposures were likely present. The donor was CMV seronegative and belonged to the group of several hundred seronegative cohort members. Each donor provided a peripheral blood sample, and peripheral blood mononuclear cells were used for TCR beta sequencing. Genomic DNA extraction from the blood cell samples was performed with the Qiagen DNeasy Blood Extraction Kit. Receptors were amplified or captured by the immunoSEQ multiplex PCR assay. A mixture of 60 forward primers for TCR Vbeta segments and 13 reverse primers for TCR Jbeta segments was used in the multiplex PCR. The CDR3 region of rearranged TCR beta genes was amplified from genomic DNA by a multiplex PCR assay. The Illumina HiSeq System was used to sequence the amplified TCR beta libraries as 87-base-pair reads. The study's own analysis went as follows. Across the 500 to 700 repertoires, a later analysis counted tens of millions of unique TCR beta chains, roughly 11 million of which were shared by at least two donors. To remove PCR and sequencing errors, raw reads were error-corrected and collapsed into unique sequences using a nearest-neighbor algorithm that merged closely related sequences. To assign V, D and J gene segments, CDR3 sequences were aligned to IMGT reference sequences. For a sequence to be retained, at least a six-nucleotide match to both a V gene segment and a J gene segment was required. Rearrangements were called productive when the CDR3 lacked stop codons and stayed in frame with V and J; all others were non-productive. Following IMGT convention, CDR3 was defined as the stretch from the second conserved V-encoded cysteine to the conserved J-encoded phenylalanine. Sequences without an unambiguous match to a single V gene segment were excluded from the earlier analysis of a few hundred of the donors. In an earlier analysis of around 600 of the donors, V segments were called functional above 56.7% productive rearrangements and were called segregating when the between-donor standard deviation exceeded 5%. A statistical classification framework was built for diagnosing cytomegalovirus status from the catalog of TCR beta chain sequences. A later analysis assigned V and J genes by comparing TCR nucleotide sequences with IMGT/GENE-DB human TR gene sequences. The TCRdist pipeline was used in a later analysis to assign CDR3 sequences and most-parsimonious VDJ recombination scenarios. A later analysis defined each TCR beta chain by its CDR3 amino acid sequence plus V-gene family, and excluded reads lacking a unique V-gene family. A later analysis removed 500 to 650 highly shared, low-generation-probability nucleotide sequences to deal with suspected cross-contamination and a sequencing artifact. A later analysis calculated a clonal expansion index for each public chain from normalized within-repertoire ranks of inferred template counts. In a later analysis, generation probabilities were computed with a VDJ recombination model fitted to out-of-frame rearrangements, and the resulting probabilities were checked against IGoR. Hypergeometric tests were used in a later analysis to score TCR-TCR, TCR-HLA and TCR-CMV co-occurrence, with a repertoire-size bias correction applied to the TCR pairs. False discovery rates were estimated in a later analysis by permuting HLA or CMV assignments 20 times. In a later analysis, co-occurring TCRs were grouped using DBSCAN, with TCRdist sequence similarity added in when clustering inside HLA-allele-positive subsets. For co-occurrence clustering, repertoires with fewer than 30,000 or more than 120,000 public chains were excluded, along with five repertoires with anomalous nucleotide sharing. TCRdb took this table from immuneACCESS and kept in-frame rearrangements with V and J called. Such tables lack part of the clones; where checked against another copy, unresolved V genes explain under half of the gap, and the rest is unexplained. That table is the source of V, J and clone size, and D and trimming were worked out from the DNA. Present in this sample are under 200,000 clones, 62% of which were seen just once. The ten most abundant clones make up 2.5% to 3% of the sample.

The CDR3 runs 15 amino acids, cysteine and phenylalanine included. The CDR3 DNA has 45 bases and is translated from base 1. The junction shows trimming of 1 base on V and 8 bases on J, plus 17 bases between the germline ends. The germline V gene encodes CDR1 SGHDN and CDR2 FVKESK. Note on this clone: Its antigen specificity is not known. No clone much larger than this one lies a single base away; base qualities are absent.

The chain is assembled from TRBV14 and TRBJ1-2; a tentative D match to TRBD1 spans 5 bases. Sequencing was performed on PBMCs. The clonotype originates from a man aged 40-50 years in good health and CMV-seronegative. The DNA is TGTGCCAGCAGCCAAGTACCGGACAAAACGTTCGGCTACACCTTC. Translated, this gives CASSQVPDKTFGYTF.